This T cell receptor beta chain appears in the sequencing data of a study of PD-L1 blockade in urothelial cancer. On the study more broadly: Every 3 weeks, patients received intravenous atezolizumab 1,200 mg, beginning 2014. Median blood clonality was roughly 0.072, with some 89,000 unique TCRs. Timepoints chosen for blood analysis were 3 weeks (second dose) and 6 weeks after treatment start. Overall study results and limits: The study found that durable-benefit patients expanded tumor-associated blood clones more at 3 weeks.

CDR3 length: 13 residues. Germline lookup yields CDR1 SGHRS and CDR2 YFSETQ. Trimming removed 7 bases at V and 0 bases at J, with 9 bases between. Using immunoSEQ multiplex PCR, the repertoire was profiled, and TCRdb retains in-frame clones only, with some absent. Of tens of thousands of clones listed, roughly 89% were seen once; the top ten hold approximately 10%. On this clone: As yet, its antigen is unknown.

Time point: peripheral blood 6 weeks after treatment start. V usage is TRBV5-1 and J usage is TRBJ2-3; D unclear. Sequences were derived from PBMCs, sampled around atezolizumab (anti-PD-L1) treatment. The sequence was collected from a woman in her sixties or seventies with urothelial cancer. CDR3 DNA: TGCGCCAGCTTCGAGGTTAGCACAGATACGCAGTATTTT. Translated: CASFEVSTDTQYF.